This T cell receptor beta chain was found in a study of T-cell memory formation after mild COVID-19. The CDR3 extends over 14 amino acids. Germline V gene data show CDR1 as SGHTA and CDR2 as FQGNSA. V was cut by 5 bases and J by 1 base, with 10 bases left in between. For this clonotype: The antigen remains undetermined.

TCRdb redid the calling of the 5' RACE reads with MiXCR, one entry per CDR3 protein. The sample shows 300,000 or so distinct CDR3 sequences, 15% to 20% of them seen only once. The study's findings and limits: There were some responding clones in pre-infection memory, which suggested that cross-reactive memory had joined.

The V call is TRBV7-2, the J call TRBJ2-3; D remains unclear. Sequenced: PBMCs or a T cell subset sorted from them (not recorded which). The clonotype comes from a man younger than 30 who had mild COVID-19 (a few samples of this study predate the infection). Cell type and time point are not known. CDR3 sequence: CASSLYQRTDTQYF. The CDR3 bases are TGTGCCAGCAGCCTTTACCAACGCACAGATACGCAGTATTTT.